The 8 T cell receptor beta chains listed next were all sequenced from one sample in a study of metastatic and nonmetastatic thyroid tumors. All patients were untreated before thyroid surgery. TCRdb reprocessed the PCR reads using MiXCR. This repertoire shows about 32,000 clones, around 31% found once; its top ten account for 16%. Sequenced: tumor tissue. The origin of the receptors is a female donor with papillary thyroid cancer or a benign thyroid nodule (not recorded which). Some clones in this sample may be carry-over from other donors' samples.

For this clone: This sample also contains other DNA sequences that code for the same CDR3. The chain couples TRBV6-1 to TRBJ1-2; D gene unclear. Germline V gives CDR1 MNHNS, CDR2 SASEGT. The CDR3 loop spans 13 amino acids. Deletions cut 5 bases from V and 2 bases from J, with 9 bases between. The DNA of the CDR3 is TGTGCCAGCAGTCCAGGAGGGAACTATGGCTACACCTTC. Translation: CASSPGGNYGYTF.

This clone was counted between two and nine times. V is TRBV28 and J is TRBJ2-7; 7 nucleotides line up with TRBD1. The CDR3 extends over 15 amino acids. Per the germline V gene, CDR1 is MDHEN and CDR2 is SYDVKM. Germline trimming cut 3 bases from V and 0 bases from J; bases unmatched to any gene: 5. CDR3 protein: CASSLGTVSSYEQYF. DNA of the CDR3: TGTGCCAGCAGTTTGGGGACAGTAAGCTCCTACGAGCAGTACTTC. The whole variable domain, filled in from reference TRBV28 and TRBJ2-7, reads DVKVTQSSRYLVKRTGEKVFLECVQDMDHENMFWYRQDPGLGLRLIYFSYDVKMKEKGDIPEGYSVSREKKERFSLILESASTNQTSMYLCASSLGTVSSYEQYFGPGTRLTVT.

CDR3 amino acids: CASSLSGEKSYTF. In DNA, the CDR3 is TGTGCCAGCAGTTTAAGCGGGGAGAAGAGCTACACCTTC. The chain has TRBV12-3 or TRBV12-4 and TRBJ1-2, with no clear D. This CDR3 has 13 residues. V was shortened by 2 bases and J by 9 bases, with 13 bases between the two germline ends.

The chain is built from TRBV20-1 and TRBJ1-1, with D possibly matching TRBD1 (6 bases). Germline lookup yields CDR1 DFQATT and CDR2 SNEGSKA (reference sequence). V was pared by 6 bases and J by 2 bases, with 13 bases between. This CDR3 comprises 13 residues. The CDR3 reads CSARMDSNTEAFF. Written as DNA, the CDR3 is TGCAGTGCCCGGATGGACAGTAACACTGAAGCTTTCTTT.

The CDR3 here is CASSQSFSGGLSPGEQYF. The CDR3 DNA sequence: TGCGCCAGCAGCCAAAGTTTCTCCGGGGGGTTGTCTCCGGGTGAGCAGTACTTC. The chain joins TRBV4-1 to TRBJ2-7; 7 nucleotides match TRBD2. V was clipped by 2 bases and J by 7 bases; unmatched bases: 20. CDR3 length: 18 amino acids. Germline-derived CDR1 and CDR2 are MGHRA and YSYEKL.

This clone has a handful of counts. The V and J genes are TRBV6-1 and TRBJ1-6; TRBD1 is a possible D gene (5 bases). Germline V gene lookup returns CDR1 MNHNS and CDR2 SASEGT. This CDR3 is 16 amino acids long. The ends were cut back, 6 bases at V and 8 bases at J, with 20 bases in the middle. The CDR3 nucleotides read TGTGCCAGCAGAATCAGGGTCGTATCGAAGGATTCACCCCTCCACTTT. Encoded protein: CASRIRVVSKDSPLHF.

The rearrangement joins TRBV28 to TRBJ2-3, with D tentatively TRBD2 (6 bases). The germline CDR1 and CDR2 sequences are MDHEN and SYDVKM. The CDR3 contains 13 residues. V dropped 2 bases and J dropped 3 bases, with 6 bases sitting between them. The CDR3 sequence is CASSLSGTDTQYF. The CDR3 DNA reads TGTGCCAGCAGTTTAAGCGGGACAGATACGCAGTATTTT.

There are a few counts of this clone. V is TRBV28 and J is TRBJ2-1; D uncertain. Germline V gene lookup returns CDR1 MDHEN and CDR2 SYDVKM. This CDR3 contains 11 residues. V lost 6 bases to trimming and J lost 8 bases, with 8 bases between them. The CDR3 region is CASSKWDEQFF. The CDR3 DNA sequence: TGTGCCAGCAGCAAGTGGGATGAGCAGTTCTTC.